This is a list of T cell receptor beta chains from one sample in a study of T-cell reconstitution after alpha-beta-depleted transplantation in children. MiXCR was run by TCRdb on the PCR reads, yielding one entry per CDR3 protein. The table includes 900,000 or so distinct CDR3 sequences, 15% to 20% detected once. The source was PBMCs, mostly from graft donor cells, collected 360 days after TCRalphabeta/CD19-depleted stem cell transplant. Receptor source: a male patient aged 10-17 years who had a stem cell transplant for acute lymphoblastic leukemia, so the T cells may come from the graft donor. Each CDR3 is given without its conserved first and last residue. The D gene is left open where the match is weak.

TRBV7-7	.	TRBJ2-5	ASSLEAGVKTQY
TRBV11-1	TRBD1	TRBJ1-4	ASTNDRGYPLGEKLF
TRBV6-2/TRBV6-3	.	TRBJ2-7	ASRGREAYEQY
TRBV12-3/TRBV12-4	.	TRBJ2-1	ASSSPLGQTNEQF
TRBV12-3/TRBV12-4	.	TRBJ2-1	ASSLALGQAEGVNEQF
TRBV29-1	.	TRBJ2-1	SVAGLSVDNEQF
TRBV20-1	.	TRBJ2-7	SARGTGPREELTPYEQY
TRBV4-1	TRBD1	TRBJ2-7	ASSQIPGQASYGEQY
TRBV5-1	.	TRBJ2-2	ASSLDREAWTGELF
TRBV7-9	TRBD2	TRBJ2-7	ASSSGGRNYEQY
TRBV5-1	TRBD1	TRBJ2-7	ASSFGQGDYEQY
TRBV27	TRBD2	TRBJ2-3	ASTDLLAGGPTDTQY
TRBV4-2	.	TRBJ2-7	ASSLHTSTYEQY
TRBV5-1	TRBD1	TRBJ2-1	ASSSGQGQGEQF
TRBV7-9	.	TRBJ2-7	ASSGGLLYEQY
TRBV27	.	TRBJ2-3	ASGTYHTDTQY
TRBV5-1	TRBD1	TRBJ1-6	ASSLGHRDRANSPLH
TRBV11-1	TRBD2	TRBJ2-1	ASSSPRGGPSYNEQF
TRBV7-9	.	TRBJ2-1	ASSGRTDPNEQF
TRBV4-1	TRBD2	TRBJ2-3	ASSQHILSSGRVAGDTQY
TRBV5-1	.	TRBJ2-7	ASSLVPQGTYEQY
TRBV7-9	.	TRBJ2-1	AAPRMLVPYNEQF
TRBV7-9	.	TRBJ1-1	ASSSYNTEAF
TRBV12-3/TRBV12-4	TRBD1	TRBJ2-1	ASSYRGGNEQF
TRBV20-1	.	TRBJ2-1	SASVRGARSNYNEQF
TRBV12-3/TRBV12-4	.	TRBJ2-1	ASSFLNPYNEQF
TRBV11-2	.	TRBJ2-7	ASSLVQSEPNFYEQY
TRBV27	.	TRBJ2-7	ASSLSGWDEQY
TRBV19	TRBD1	TRBJ1-5	ASSIGPGTEGNQPQH
TRBV5-4	.	TRBJ2-1	ASSVDTALYNEQF
TRBV5-1	TRBD1	TRBJ1-1	ASSGGQGPEAF
TRBV28	.	TRBJ2-7	ASSPRTDPYEQY
TRBV5-1	.	TRBJ2-7	ASSPLSGAFYEQY
TRBV6-1	.	TRBJ2-7	ASMGTEPPKTYEQY
TRBV7-9	TRBD1	TRBJ2-4	ASSRDRVAKNIQY
TRBV29-1	TRBD2	TRBJ2-1	SVAGLAEIPRGNEQF
TRBV6-5	.	TRBJ2-3	ASSYSSGISTDTQY
TRBV5-1	TRBD2	TRBJ2-1	ASSPGTSGSPWNEQF
TRBV11-3	.	TRBJ2-3	ASSRTGDTQY
TRBV10-3	.	TRBJ2-1	AISAVGRYNEQF
TRBV5-1	.	TRBJ1-1	ASSYPLGTEAF
TRBV4-1	.	TRBJ2-1	ASNMNGSWNEQF
TRBV12-3/TRBV12-4	.	TRBJ2-1	ASSFVSSSDEQF
TRBV20-1	.	TRBJ2-3	SARASTDTQY
TRBV18	.	TRBJ2-7	ASSPAGGISYEQY
TRBV5-1	.	TRBJ1-5	ASSPGHPRNQPQH
TRBV5-6	TRBD2	TRBJ2-2	ASSWGTSGIEGELF
TRBV5-5	TRBD1	TRBJ1-1	ASRILPGQVHTEAF
TRBV5-1	TRBD2	TRBJ2-7	ASSLGGTSFYEQY
TRBV4-1	TRBD1	TRBJ1-5	ASSQLDRVLDNNQPQH
TRBV7-2	.	TRBJ2-3	ASSWERVTDTQY
TRBV10-3	TRBD2	TRBJ2-3	AISGDSGGTTDTQY